This TCR beta chain is drawn from a study of shared clonotypes between healthy human individuals (dated by TCRdb to the early 2020s). Looking at the study overall: A few men and two women, aged 18 to 49 years, made up the cohort. For each donor, CD4 naive and CD4 memory were each given three plates, CD8 naive was given two plates, and CD8 memory was given one plate. To estimate repertoire size and how much clonotypes are shared between individuals, the study performed deep sequencing of blood TCR repertoires from five healthy adults. To increase sequencing depth and limit assay-specific biases, TCR repertoire library preparation and sequencing were carried out by different laboratories using diverse techniques. Between about 0.94 and 10 billion PBMCs per donor were obtained by leukapheresis. Overall results and qualifications from the work: When a handful of donors were compared, the shared fraction of clonotypes was roughly 5% for naive CD4, around 3.6% for naive CD8, roughly 2.5% for memory CD4, and 0.35% to 0.4% for memory CD8. Pairwise subsampling indicated that sequencing depth was expected to affect the degree of clonotype sharing among donors. Rarefaction of sorted-subset datasets indicated incomplete sequencing despite the large sequencing depth. The genetic and exposure-history diversity represented was limited by the small number of donors. Clonotypes shared by all four sorted-subset donors showed higher generation probabilities than non-shared clonotypes. Sampling was limited to blood, and TCR repertoires in tissue likely differ from TCR repertoires in blood. Larger estimated clonotype richness was generally found for naive subsets than for memory subsets.

The donors were healthy, HIV-negative adults with no recently reported acute infections or vaccinations. Only Caucasian adults living in Nashville, Tennessee, USA were represented among the donors. CD4+ T cells were enriched by magnetic negative selection; naive cells were then positively selected on CD45RA, and the negative fraction formed the memory subset. Blood was obtained by leukapheresis, after which PBMCs were separated by Ficoll-Histopaque density gradient centrifugation and cryopreserved in liquid nitrogen vapor phase. Analytical flow cytometry was used to check the purity and quantity of every magnetically sorted T cell population. Each sorted fraction had its genomic DNA isolated and then quantified by UV absorbance on a Nanodrop 2000c. V is trimmed back by 5 bases and J by 1 base, and the junction contains 1 base that no gene match accounts for. The CDR3 contains 15 residues, cysteine and phenylalanine counted. CDR3 DNA is the only sequence kept; it has 45 bases, read in frame from the first base. CDR1 and CDR2 are drawn from the germline V gene: MGHRA, YSYEKL.

About this clone: Its antigen remains unidentified. Per-base quality was not reported, and no clone a single base away is much larger than it.

Using the deep immunoSEQ assay, TCR CDR3 regions were amplified from genomic DNA by multiplex PCR. Genomic DNA extracted from each cell subset was distributed evenly over all wells of several immunoSEQ 96-well plates, and each plate served as one replicate. For sorted subsets, each replicate PCR was loaded with around 200 ng genomic DNA, equivalent to 30,000 or so T cell genomes. Purified libraries were quantified with a Qubit 3.0 fluorometer, sized on a Bioanalyzer 2100, and re-quantified with the KAPA Library Quantification kit. Every immunoSEQ 96-well plate was sequenced on a separate single-read 150-cycle Illumina NextSeq 550 flow cell. The study's own analysis went as follows. Because the immunoSEQ output included only junctional sequences and no quality scores, the filtering could not be the same as the filtering used for full-length reads. To assign V/J genes and CDR3, sequences were annotated against IMGT germline references using PyIR, a Python wrapper for IgBLAST v1.9. Any read was removed if the V/J assignment was weak (E-value above 1e-6), the CDR3 was missing, or the read contained stop codons, out-of-frame junctions, or ambiguous translated residues. V3J clonotypes were defined as sequences sharing an identical inferred V gene, J gene, and CDR3 amino acid sequence. The percentage overlap between two repertoires was calculated by dividing the number of shared unique clonotypes by the size of the smaller repertoire. Repertoire richness was assessed with RTK rarefaction, the Chao1 estimator, and Recon v2.1 estimates of unobserved clonotypes. OLGA was used to compute generation probabilities for all TCRbeta clonotypes that the gDNA method yielded from a handful of donors. Imported from immuneACCESS, the table was reduced by TCRdb to in-frame sequences with V and J called. These copies leave out some clones; in studies compared against another copy, an unresolved V gene accounts for under half, and the cause of the remainder is not known. Clone size and the V and J calls come from that table; the DNA yielded D and trimming. In all, the sample holds roughly 2 million clones, and about 95% of those were seen once. The ten largest account for under 0.15% of the sample.

The source material was naive CD4+ T cells sorted from blood. The cell subset or site tag for this specimen amounts to: CD45RA+ positively selected. The sequence links TRBV4-1 to TRBJ2-5, and 13 junction bases match TRBD2. The receptor's source is a man in his late teens or twenties in good health. Here the CDR3 is given as CASSGLAGVQETQYF. The nucleotides read TGCGCCAGCAGCGGACTAGCGGGGGTCCAAGAGACCCAGTACTTC.